Described below is a single T cell receptor beta chain sequence and its context. The sample comes from a study of T cell changes during pregnancy in multiple sclerosis. The table came from immunoSEQ multiplex PCR; TCRdb's copy has only in-frame clones and leaves some out. The data contain 100,000 or so clones, 90% of them singletons. The origin of this receptor is a female donor in good health, enrolled as a control in a pregnancy study. The specimen comprised peripheral blood, sampled in the second trimester of pregnancy.

The CDR3 nucleotides are TGTGCCAGCAGTGGAGGACAGCGCAATCAGCCCCAGCATTTT. This encodes CASSGGQRNQPQHF. The chain couples TRBV2 to TRBJ1-5; possibly TRBD1 for D (6 bases). Germline assignment: CDR1 SNHLY and CDR2 FYNNEI. V was cut by 4 bases and J by 2 bases, with 9 bases left in between. The CDR3 length is 14 residues.